Following are 27 T cell receptor beta chains from one sample sequenced in a study of T cell repertoires in aging, cancer and after chemotherapy. TRB rearrangements spanning V, D and J were amplified using mixed TRB-A/B primers. TCRdb fed the multiplex PCR reads into MiXCR, producing one record per CDR3 protein. Of roughly 6,000 distinct CDR3 sequences in the sample, 20% to 25% were seen once. Peripheral blood genomic DNA, not sorted cells or RNA, was the template. The specimen was blood. The receptors were gathered from a human donor with a blood cancer.

Sample share makes this clonotype medium-sized. The genes are TRBV15 and TRBJ2-7; D gene unclear. V was clipped by 1 base and J by 5 bases, with 15 bases between them. From germline, CDR1 is LNHNV and CDR2 YYDKDF (reference sequence). This CDR3 has 15 amino acids. DNA for the CDR3: TGTGCCACCAGCAGAGGAGGTTTAGGGTTCGACGAGCAGTACTTC. Its protein is CATSRGGLGFDEQYF.

This sequence joins TRBV28 and TRBJ2-7; D possibly corresponds to TRBD1 (6 bases). Germline lookup yields CDR1 MDHEN and CDR2 SYDVKM. This CDR3 is built from 13 residues. Deletions cut 7 bases from V and 3 bases from J, with 13 bases between. CDR3 loop: CASTIGQFYEQYF. DNA of the CDR3: TGTGCCAGCACCATCGGACAGTTCTACGAGCAGTACTTC.

The rearrangement joins TRBV5-1 to TRBJ1-1, with no clear D. Germline CDR1 SGHRS, CDR2 YFSETQ. V was clipped by 6 bases and J by 4 bases, with 19 bases between them. The CDR3 is 15 residues long. The CDR3 is CASKLEYTVSTEAFF. DNA for the CDR3: TGCGCCAGCAAGCTTGAGTACACGGTGAGCACTGAAGCTTTCTTT.

To note about this clonotype: At one boundary the junction diverges from the germline segment, which might be a read error. This sequence joins TRBV10-3 and TRBJ2-2, with D uncertain. The CDR3 contains 16 residues. Per the germline V gene, CDR1 is ENHRY and CDR2 is SYGVKD. The CDR3: CASSERVGADTGELFF. DNA of the CDR3: TGCGCCAGCAGTGAGCGCGTGGGCGCGGACACCGGGGAGCTGTTTTTT.

This clonotype was observed a handful of times. The chain recombines TRBV14 with TRBJ2-1; D is unresolved. Per the germline V gene, CDR1 is SGHDN and CDR2 is FVKESK. The CDR3 extends over 13 amino acids. With 0 bases removed from V and 3 bases from J, the gap between germline ends came to 3 bases. CDR3 sequence: CASSQENYNEQFF. Written as DNA, the CDR3 is TGTGCCAGCAGCCAAGAAAACTACAATGAGCAGTTCTTC.

The J gene is TRBJ2-5, the V gene TRBV6-5; 11 bases line up with TRBD2. Per germline, CDR1 MNHEY and CDR2 SVGAGI. The CDR3 runs to 15 residues. J lost 3 bases, V lost 2 bases, and 2 bases had no gene match. The CDR3 spells CASSYLTSGEETQYF. The CDR3 DNA reads as TGTGCCAGCAGTTACCTGACTAGCGGGGAAGAGACCCAGTACTTC.

This clonotype was observed a handful of times. The chain couples TRBV5-1 to TRBJ1-4; possibly TRBD1 for D (6 bases). The V and J ends lost 5 bases and 0 bases respectively, with 11 bases between them. The CDR3 runs to 15 residues. The germline CDR1 and CDR2 sequences are SGHRS and YFSETQ. CDR3 sequence reads: CASRGQPATNEKLFF. The DNA for the CDR3 is TGCGCCAGCAGAGGACAGCCCGCAACTAATGAAAAACTGTTTTTT.

This clonotype counts as medium-sized. This rearrangement joins TRBV6-5 to TRBJ1-1; D gene ambiguous. The CDR3 is 14 residues long. CDR1 is MNHEY, CDR2 SVGAGI, per germline. Trimming pared 3 bases from V and 4 bases from J, leaving 12 bases between. The CDR3 coding sequence is TGTGCCAGCAGTTATGGGGTCTGGGGCACTGAAGCTTTCTTT. It encodes CASSYGVWGTEAFF.

The CDR3, as DNA: TGTGCCATCAGTGCAGTGGGAGCGGGATACAATGAGCAGTTCTTC. It translates to CAISAVGAGYNEQFF. This sequence joins TRBV10-3 and TRBJ2-1; 7 bases are a match to TRBD2. V trimming: 4 bases; J trimming: 4 bases; junction bases outside the gene matches: 7. Germline assignment: CDR1 ENHRY and CDR2 SYGVKD. The CDR3 sequence is 15 residues long.

The V gene is TRBV28, the J gene TRBJ2-4, with 11 bases that match TRBD2. The CDR3 sequence is 20 residues long. CDR1 and CDR2 (germline): MDHEN, SYDVKM. The V and J ends lost 4 bases and 6 bases, in that order; junction bases with no gene match: 20. In DNA, the CDR3 is TGTGCCAGCAGTTACAGGGGGACCCGACTAGCGGGAACGGGCTTAAACATTCAGTACTTC. Amino acid sequence: CASSYRGTRLAGTGLNIQYF.

This clonotype has more than one count but fewer than ten. The J gene is TRBJ1-2, the V gene TRBV20-1; D remains ambiguous. Germline V CDR1 and CDR2: DFQATT, SNEGSKA (reference sequence). With 1 base removed from V and 0 bases from J, the gap between germline ends came to 3 bases. CDR3 length equals 12 residues. The CDR3 loop is CSARVTNYGYTF. The CDR3 nucleotides read TGCAGTGCTAGAGTGACTAACTATGGCTACACCTTC.

The rearrangement joins TRBV5-1 to TRBJ2-7; D is perhaps TRBD1 (5 bases). The CDR3 covers 14 residues. Trimming stripped 3 bases from V and 0 bases from J, with 10 bases between. In germline, CDR1 is SGHRS, CDR2 YFSETQ. The CDR3 loop is CASSSQGTSYEQYF. Here the CDR3 DNA reads TGCGCCAGCAGCTCTCAGGGTACCTCCTACGAGCAGTACTTC.

By its share, this clonotype is medium-sized. This sequence joins TRBV6-5 and TRBJ2-5; weak D call: TRBD2 (5 bases). CDR3 length: 12 residues. Per germline, CDR1 MNHEY and CDR2 SVGAGI. V lost 6 bases and J 9 bases, leaving 14 bases between the germline ends. The CDR3 spells CASRTGVLAQYF. As DNA, the CDR3 is TGTGCCAGCAGAACCGGGGTTTTGGCCCAGTACTTC.

This clonotype has more than one count but fewer than ten. The CDR3 reads CASSLEGTPVRGYTF. CDR3 sequence (DNA): TGTGCCAGCAGCTTAGAAGGGACACCGGTTAGGGGCTACACCTTC. V and J are TRBV7-9 and TRBJ1-2, with D perhaps TRBD1 (6 bases). Germline V gene sequence: CDR1 SEHNR, CDR2 FQNEAQ (reference sequence). Trimming took off 1 base at V and 8 bases at J, with 17 bases between the two ends. The CDR3 runs 15 residues.

This clonotype is classed as medium-sized. The chain couples TRBV6-2 or TRBV6-3 to TRBJ1-1; D not resolved. V was trimmed by 1 base and J by 8 bases, leaving 11 bases between them. CDR1 and CDR2 (germline): MNHEY, SVGEGT. The CDR3 extends over 13 amino acids. CDR3 bases: TGTGCCAGCAGTTACTACGGCGGCATCGAAGCTTTCTTT. This gives the protein CASSYYGGIEAFF.

This clonotype is labeled as medium-sized (0.01 to 0.1%). The rearrangement uses TRBV27 and TRBJ2-1, with 9 nucleotides matching TRBD2. The CDR3 is made up of 16 amino acids. CDR1 is MNHEY and CDR2 is SMNVEV in the germline V gene (reference sequence). After removal of 2 bases from V and 7 bases from J, the junction contained 9 bases not matched to a gene. The CDR3 here is CASSLNLLAGVNEQFF. The CDR3 DNA reads TGTGCCAGCAGTTTAAACCTACTAGCGGGTGTAAATGAGCAGTTCTTC.

In this sample, this clonotype is medium-sized (0.01 to 0.1%). The rearrangement joins TRBV27 to TRBJ2-3; tentatively, D is TRBD1 or TRBD2 (5 bases each). CDR3 size: 16 residues. Looked up from germline, CDR1 is MNHEY and CDR2 is SMNVEV (reference sequence). V was pared by 8 bases and J by 0 bases, with 18 bases between. CDR3 region: CASREGPHGSTDTQYF. The CDR3 region has the DNA TGTGCCAGCCGTGAGGGGCCGCACGGTAGCACAGATACGCAGTATTTT.

By sample share, this clonotype is large. For the CDR3, the DNA is TGTGCCAGCAGTTACTCGGGGACTAGCGGGGAAGAGACCCAGTACTTC. As protein: CASSYSGTSGEETQYF. V gene TRBV6-5 combines with J gene TRBJ2-5, with 13 bases aligning to TRBD2. This CDR3 comprises 16 residues. Trimming cost V 0 bases and J 3 bases; bases outside gene matches: 1. Germline V gene sequence: CDR1 MNHEY, CDR2 SVGAGI.

This clonotype is medium-sized within its sample. J is TRBJ2-1 and V is TRBV12-3 or TRBV12-4, with D tentatively TRBD1 or TRBD2 (5 bases each). The CDR3 spans 15 residues. V lost 5 bases and J 4 bases, leaving 15 bases between the germline ends. This chain's CDR3 is CASSTPGRQYNEQFF. As DNA, the CDR3 is TGTGCCAGCAGTACCCCGGGACGACAGTACAATGAGCAGTTCTTC.

This clonotype was picked up a small number of times. V gene TRBV20-1 combines with J gene TRBJ1-1; D gene ambiguous. Looked up from germline, CDR1 is DFQATT and CDR2 is SNEGSKA (reference sequence). This CDR3 has 14 amino acids. V was pared by 6 bases and J by 2 bases, with 16 bases between. Here the CDR3 DNA reads TGCAGTGCCATTAGACACATGAGTAACACTGAAGCTTTCTTT. Protein sequence: CSAIRHMSNTEAFF.

In this sample, this clonotype turned up a few times. The chain employs TRBV20-1 and TRBJ1-1; D gene unclear. CDR1 and CDR2 (germline): DFQATT, SNEGSKA (reference sequence). The V end lost 0 bases, the J end lost 1 base, and 6 bases lay between the germline ends. The CDR3 has 13 amino acids. The CDR3 DNA reads TGCAGTGCTAGAGAGGACCCGAACACTGAAGCTTTCTTT. Amino acid sequence: CSAREDPNTEAFF.

Only a few counts were recorded for this clonotype. V usage is TRBV6-1 and J usage is TRBJ2-7, with TRBD1 identical over 8 bases. Losses at the gene ends were 3 bases for V and 0 bases for J; bases not matched to a gene: 4. Germline CDR1 is MNHNS and CDR2 is SASEGT. The CDR3 contains 15 residues. In DNA form, the CDR3 reads TGTGCCAGCAGTGATCCAGGGGGCAGCTCCTACGAGCAGTACTTC. This codes for CASSDPGGSSYEQYF.

In its sample, this clonotype was seen a few times. The V and J genes are TRBV5-1 and TRBJ2-5; D is unclear. From germline, CDR1 is SGHRS and CDR2 YFSETQ. The CDR3 has 13 amino acids. Trimming stripped 5 bases from V and 1 base from J, with 9 bases between. CDR3 DNA: TGCGCCAGCAGTAAAGGACCCCAAGAGACCCAGTACTTC. Translation gives CASSKGPQETQYF.

This clonotype was found a few times. The chain carries TRBV28 and TRBJ1-2; tentatively, D is TRBD1 (5 bases). CDR1 is MDHEN, CDR2 SYDVKM, per germline. Trimming took 6 bases from V and 4 from J, leaving 9 bases between them. The CDR3 runs 12 residues. The CDR3 region has the DNA TGTGCCAGCAGAATGACAGTCTATGGCTACACCTTC. Translating gives CASRMTVYGYTF.

This clonotype is categorized as medium-sized (0.01 to 0.1%). This rearrangement joins TRBV5-1 to TRBJ2-3, with a possible D match to TRBD2 (5 bases). The CDR3 is 15 amino acids. The ends were cut back, 0 bases at V and 0 bases at J, with 8 bases in the middle. CDR1 and CDR2 (germline): SGHRS, YFSETQ. CDR3 nucleotide sequence: TGCGCCAGCAGCTTGGTGGGCGGGAGCACAGATACGCAGTATTTT. As protein: CASSLVGGSTDTQYF.

This clonotype has a handful of counts. The chain carries TRBV18 and TRBJ1-6, with 8 bases that match TRBD1. V lost 2 bases and J lost 0; bases outside the gene matches: 9. The length of the CDR3 is 19 residues. Germline V lookup: CDR1 KGHSH, CDR2 LQKENI. Here the CDR3 DNA reads TGTGCCAGCTCACCAAGGTCAGGGGGCCTCAGCTCCTATAATTCACCCCTCCACTTT. It translates to CASSPRSGGLSSYNSPLHF. The full variable domain, in which reference TRBV18 and TRBJ1-6 provide the parts outside the CDR3, is NAGVMQNPRHLVRRRGQEARLRCSPMKGHSHVYWYRQLPEEGLKFMVYLQKENIIDESGMPKERFSAEFPKEGPSILRIQQVVRGDSAAYFCASSPRSGGLSSYNSPLHFGNGTRLTVT.

The V call is TRBV5-1, the J call TRBJ1-6, with 10 bases lining up with TRBD1. CDR3 length equals 19 residues. The J segment lost 0 bases and the V segment lost 0 bases, leaving 6 bases of the junction unmatched. CDR1 SGHRS and CDR2 YFSETQ come from the germline V gene. The CDR3, as DNA: TGCGCCAGCAGCTTGGGAGGACAGGGGGTGTACTCCTATAATTCACCCCTCCACTTT. Translating it yields CASSLGGQGVYSYNSPLHF.